The sequence of this T cell receptor (beta chain) was determined in a study of graft-versus-host responses after intestinal transplantation. Study in general: Transplantation in recipients was multivisceral, liver-intestinal, or isolated intestinal.

For this clone: Its antigen is as yet unknown.

Study-level findings and limits: Recipient marrow contained GvH clones, some of which appeared first in ileum or blood.

The protocol was immunoSEQ multiplex PCR, while the TCRdb copy is restricted to in-frame clones and leaves out a portion. Among roughly 120,000 clones listed, roughly nine tenths were seen once. CDR3 length equals 12 residues. The V and J ends lost 5 bases and 2 bases respectively, with 5 bases between them. The germline CDR1 and CDR2 sequences are MDHEN and SYDVKM. The chain is built from TRBV28 and TRBJ2-3, with D unresolved. The clonotype originates from a human donor who received an intestinal transplant. The material was unstimulated CD4+ T cells sorted from spleen or lymph node cells, obtained before intestinal transplant. The CDR3 spells CASSPSTDTQYF. The CDR3 DNA reads TGTGCCAGCAGTCCATCCACAGATACGCAGTATTTT.